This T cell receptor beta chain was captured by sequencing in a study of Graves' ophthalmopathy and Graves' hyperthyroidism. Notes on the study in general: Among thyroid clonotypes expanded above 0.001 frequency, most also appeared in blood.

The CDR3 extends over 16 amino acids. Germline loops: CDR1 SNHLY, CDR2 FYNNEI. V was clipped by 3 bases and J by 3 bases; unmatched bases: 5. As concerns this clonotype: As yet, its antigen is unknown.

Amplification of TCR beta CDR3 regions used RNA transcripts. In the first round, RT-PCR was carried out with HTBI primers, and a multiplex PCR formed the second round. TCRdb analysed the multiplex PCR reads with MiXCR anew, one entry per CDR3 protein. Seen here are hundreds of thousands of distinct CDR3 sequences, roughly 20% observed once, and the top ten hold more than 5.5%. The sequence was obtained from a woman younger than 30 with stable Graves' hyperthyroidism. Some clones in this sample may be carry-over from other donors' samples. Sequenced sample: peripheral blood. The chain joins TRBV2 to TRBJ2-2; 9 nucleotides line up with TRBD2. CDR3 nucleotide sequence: TGTGCCAGCAGTGATCGCGGGGGGGCCGACACCGGGGAGCTGTTTTTT. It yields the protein CASSDRGGADTGELFF.